The subject of this entry is one TCR beta chain. At one boundary the junction diverges from the germline segment, which might be a read error. These data come from a study of neurological immune-mediated disorders. With 10-nucleotide random UMIs, 5'RACE was used to make the cDNA. TCRdb re-called the 5' RACE reads through MiXCR, storing one row per CDR3 protein. Found here are about 74,000 distinct CDR3 sequences, roughly 5% of them singletons; the top ten hold about 8%. PBMCs numbering 2 million and stored at -80 C yielded the unsorted libraries. Specimen: PBMCs. This sequence originates from a man aged 18 to 30 with multiple sclerosis.

In nucleotides, the CDR3 is TGTGCCAGCAGCCTCCTGCGGGGTAAAAGAGGCAATCAGCCCCAGAATTTT. Amino acids: CASSLLRGKRGNQPQNF. The rearrangement links TRBV28 to TRBJ1-5, with D unclear. The length of the CDR3 is 17 residues. In germline, CDR1 is MDHEN, CDR2 SYDVKM. Filled out from reference TRBV28 and TRBJ1-5, the complete variable domain reads DVKVTQSSRYLVKRTGEKVFLECVQDMDHENMFWYRQDPGLGLRLIYFSYDVKMKEKGDIPEGYSVSREKKERFSLILESASTNQTSMYLCASSLLRGKRGNQPQNFGDGTRLSIL.